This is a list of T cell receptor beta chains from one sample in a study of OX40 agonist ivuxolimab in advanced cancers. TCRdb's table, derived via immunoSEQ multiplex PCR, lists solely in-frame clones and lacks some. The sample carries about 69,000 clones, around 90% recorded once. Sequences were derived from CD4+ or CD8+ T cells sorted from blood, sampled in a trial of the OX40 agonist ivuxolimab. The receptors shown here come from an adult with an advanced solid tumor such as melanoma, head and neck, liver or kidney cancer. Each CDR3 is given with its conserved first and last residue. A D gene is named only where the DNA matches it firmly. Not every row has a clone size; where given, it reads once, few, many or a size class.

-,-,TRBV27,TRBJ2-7,TGTGCCAGCAGTTTAAACGGACCCTACGAGCAGTACTTC,CASSLNGPYEQYF
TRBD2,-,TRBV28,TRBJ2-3,TGTCTAAAACAACTCTCCGGGACTAGCCTGTTCACAGATACGCAGTATTTT,CLKQLSGTSLFTDTQYF
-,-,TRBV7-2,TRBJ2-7,TGTGCCAGCAGCTTAGATAACCCTCAGCAGTACTTC,CASSLDNPQQYF
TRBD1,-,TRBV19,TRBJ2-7,TGTGCCAGTAGTAACGACAGGGGATACGAGCAGTACTTC,CASSNDRGYEQYF
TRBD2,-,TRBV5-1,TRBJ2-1,TGCGCCAGCAGCGTTAGCGGGAGCTGGGCCTACAATGAGCAGTTCTTC,CASSVSGSWAYNEQFF
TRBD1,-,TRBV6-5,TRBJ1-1,TGTGCCAGCACCTCACCCCGGACAGGGGGAACTGAAGCTTTCTTT,CASTSPRTGGTEAFF
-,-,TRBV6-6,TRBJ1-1,TGTGCCAGCAATAAACAGGGCACTGAAGCTTTCTTT,CASNKQGTEAFF
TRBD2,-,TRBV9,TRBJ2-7,TGTGCCAGCAGCGTAGCTTCGAGCGGGAGTCAGTACGAGCAGTACTTC,CASSVASSGSQYEQYF
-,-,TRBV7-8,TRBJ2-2,TGTGCCAGCAGCTTAGCGGGGGGCGGGGAGCTGTTTTTT,CASSLAGGGELFF
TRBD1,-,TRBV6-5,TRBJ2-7,TGTGCCAGCGACAGGGGAACCTACGAGCAGTACTTC,CASDRGTYEQYF
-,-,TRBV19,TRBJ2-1,TGTGCCAGTAGTATAAGGGGCTACAATGAGCAGTTCTTC,CASSIRGYNEQFF
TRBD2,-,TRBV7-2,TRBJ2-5,TGTGCCAGCAGCTTATGGACTAGCGGGATTTCGGGGGAGACCCAGTACTTC,CASSLWTSGISGETQYF
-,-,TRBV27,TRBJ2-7,TGTGCCAGCAGTCACCGCATTGAGTCCTACGAGCAGTACTTC,CASSHRIESYEQYF
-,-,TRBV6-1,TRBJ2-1,TGTGCCAGCAGTGAATTACCGAGCTCCTACAATGAGCAGTTCTTC,CASSELPSSYNEQFF
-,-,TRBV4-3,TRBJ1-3,TGCGCCAGCAGCCAAGGGCGAGACAGTATCTCTGGAAACACCATATATTTT,CASSQGRDSISGNTIYF
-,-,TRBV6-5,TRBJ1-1,TGTGCCAGCAGTCAAGGGGGTAGGGGAACTGAAGCTTTCTTT,CASSQGGRGTEAFF
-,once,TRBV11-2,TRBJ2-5,TGTGCCAGCAGTAGGGCCCCCGGGAGAGAGACCCAGTACTTC,CASSRAPGRETQYF
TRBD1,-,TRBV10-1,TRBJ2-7,TGCGCCAGCAGTGAGGACAGGGGCACCTACGAGCAGTACTTC,CASSEDRGTYEQYF
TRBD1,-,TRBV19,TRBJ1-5,TGTGCCAGCACAACCGGGACAGGGGGCGCCGGCAATCAGCCCCAGCATTTT,CASTTGTGGAGNQPQHF
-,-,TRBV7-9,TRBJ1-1,TGTGCCAGCAGACCGGACAGCTTCTATGAAGCTTTCTTT,CASRPDSFYEAFF
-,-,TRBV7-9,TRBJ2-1,TGTGCCAGCAGCCGTGAGGCCCCGCCCTTCTTC,CASSREAPPFF
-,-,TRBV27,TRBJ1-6,TGTGCCAGCAGTTTCGGGGGAGGTCGCTCCTATAATTCACCCCTCCACTTT,CASSFGGGRSYNSPLHF
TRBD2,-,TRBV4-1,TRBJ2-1,TGCGCCAGCAGCCAAAGTACTAGCGGCTACAATGAGCAGTTCTTC,CASSQSTSGYNEQFF
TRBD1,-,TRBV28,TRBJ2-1,TGTGCCAGCAGACAGGGGGTTAAATTCTACGATGAGCAGTTCTTC,CASRQGVKFYDEQFF